Listed below are T cell receptor beta chains from one sample, sequenced in a study of T cells in localized non-small cell lung cancer. The assay was immunoSEQ multiplex PCR, and TCRdb's table has in-frame clones only and misses some. This table holds around 78,000 clones, 88% found once. Specimen: peripheral blood, collected before any cancer treatment. Source of these receptors: a woman aged 40-69 years with stage I squamous cell lung carcinoma. Both conserved end residues are part of each CDR3. Fields, in order: J gene, clone size, D gene, V gene, CDR3 protein, CDR3 DNA. A D gene is named only where the DNA matches it firmly. A clone size is listed for some rows: how often the clone was seen (once, few, many), or a class if it is expanded.

j_call: TRBJ2-7
clone_size: NA
d_call: NA
v_call: TRBV7-8
cdr3_aa: CASSLSRDLYEQYF
cdr3_nt: TGTGCCAGCAGCTTAAGCAGGGACTTATACGAGCAGTACTTC

j_call: TRBJ2-3
clone_size: NA
d_call: NA
v_call: TRBV6-1
cdr3_aa: CASSEWGKDTQYF
cdr3_nt: TGTGCCAGCAGTGAATGGGGGAAGGATACGCAGTATTTT

j_call: TRBJ2-7
clone_size: NA
d_call: NA
v_call: TRBV7-9
cdr3_aa: CASSTGTGKHEQYF
cdr3_nt: TGTGCCAGCAGCACCGGGACGGGGAAACACGAGCAGTACTTC

j_call: TRBJ1-2
clone_size: once
d_call: NA
v_call: TRBV10-2
cdr3_aa: CASSPNGERGYTF
cdr3_nt: TGCGCCAGCAGCCCTAATGGGGAGAGAGGCTACACCTTC

j_call: TRBJ2-7
clone_size: NA
d_call: NA
v_call: TRBV7-2
cdr3_aa: CASSPQIPLSPPYEQYF
cdr3_nt: TGTGCCAGCAGCCCCCAGATTCCCCTAAGTCCCCCCTACGAGCAGTACTTC

j_call: TRBJ1-4
clone_size: NA
d_call: TRBD1
v_call: TRBV2
cdr3_aa: CASSEANRGYEKLFF
cdr3_nt: TGTGCCAGCAGTGAAGCTAACAGGGGATATGAAAAACTGTTTTTT

j_call: TRBJ1-1
clone_size: NA
d_call: NA
v_call: TRBV19
cdr3_aa: CASSISQGSAFF
cdr3_nt: TGTGCCAGTAGTATCTCCCAGGGCTCAGCTTTCTTT

j_call: TRBJ1-6
clone_size: NA
d_call: NA
v_call: TRBV5-1
cdr3_aa: CASSLAGGNSPLHF
cdr3_nt: TGCGCCAGCAGCTTGGCCGGGGGAAATTCACCCCTCCACTTT

j_call: TRBJ1-2
clone_size: NA
d_call: NA
v_call: TRBV5-1
cdr3_aa: CASSLGGDKFGYTF
cdr3_nt: TGCGCCAGCAGCTTGGGTGGGGACAAGTTTGGCTACACCTTC

j_call: TRBJ1-5
clone_size: NA
d_call: TRBD1
v_call: TRBV19
cdr3_aa: CASSEYRTGRNQPQHF
cdr3_nt: TGTGCCAGTAGTGAATACAGGACAGGGAGAAATCAGCCCCAGCATTTT

j_call: TRBJ1-2
clone_size: NA
d_call: NA
v_call: TRBV19
cdr3_aa: CATAPGQGTPLGLGYTF
cdr3_nt: TGTGCCACCGCACCTGGGCAGGGGACCCCCCTGGGCCTCGGCTACACCTTC

j_call: TRBJ1-2
clone_size: NA
d_call: NA
v_call: TRBV11-2
cdr3_aa: CASSLGAWGNYGYTF
cdr3_nt: TGTGCCAGCAGCTTAGGAGCTTGGGGGAACTATGGCTACACCTTC

j_call: TRBJ2-2
clone_size: NA
d_call: TRBD2
v_call: TRBV7-3
cdr3_aa: CASSPSGGGTGELFF
cdr3_nt: TGTGCCAGCAGCCCCTCGGGGGGGGGCACCGGGGAGCTGTTTTTT

j_call: TRBJ2-2
clone_size: NA
d_call: NA
v_call: TRBV5-1
cdr3_aa: CASSSGGRSTGELFF
cdr3_nt: TGCGCCAGCAGCTCCGGGGGCAGAAGCACCGGGGAGCTGTTTTTT

j_call: TRBJ1-2
clone_size: NA
d_call: NA
v_call: TRBV11-2
cdr3_aa: CASSLGLAASNYGYTF
cdr3_nt: TGTGCCAGCAGCCTAGGATTGGCAGCCTCCAACTATGGCTACACCTTC

j_call: TRBJ2-3
clone_size: NA
d_call: TRBD1
v_call: TRBV5-4
cdr3_aa: CASSSAIQGVGTDTQYF
cdr3_nt: TGTGCCAGCAGCTCGGCCATTCAGGGGGTGGGCACAGATACGCAGTATTTT

j_call: TRBJ1-1
clone_size: NA
d_call: TRBD1
v_call: TRBV6-5
cdr3_aa: CASSWTGDNTEAFF
cdr3_nt: TGTGCCAGCAGTTGGACAGGGGATAACACTGAAGCTTTCTTT

j_call: TRBJ1-2
clone_size: NA
d_call: NA
v_call: TRBV7-9
cdr3_aa: CASSFSAENLWGYTF
cdr3_nt: TGTGCCAGCAGCTTCAGCGCAGAAAACTTGTGGGGCTACACCTTC

j_call: TRBJ2-7
clone_size: NA
d_call: NA
v_call: TRBV21-1
cdr3_aa: CASSKVSGTLYEQYF
cdr3_nt: TGTGCCAGCAGCAAAGTGTCAGGGACTCTCTACGAGCAGTACTTC

j_call: TRBJ2-1
clone_size: NA
d_call: NA
v_call: TRBV15
cdr3_aa: CATSRDSVINEQFF
cdr3_nt: TGTGCCACCAGCAGGGACAGCGTTATCAATGAGCAGTTCTTC

j_call: TRBJ1-2
clone_size: NA
d_call: TRBD1
v_call: TRBV2
cdr3_aa: CASTPEGQGNYGYTF
cdr3_nt: TGTGCCAGCACACCCGAAGGACAGGGTAACTATGGCTACACCTTC

j_call: TRBJ1-5
clone_size: few
d_call: NA
v_call: TRBV6-6
cdr3_aa: CASSYSQGGNNQPQHF
cdr3_nt: TGTGCCAGCAGTTACTCACAAGGGGGAAACAATCAGCCCCAGCATTTT

j_call: TRBJ1-2
clone_size: NA
d_call: NA
v_call: TRBV29-1
cdr3_aa: CSVWGTYGYTF
cdr3_nt: TGCAGCGTCTGGGGGACCTATGGCTACACCTTC

j_call: TRBJ1-1
clone_size: NA
d_call: NA
v_call: TRBV27
cdr3_aa: CASRGQGMTEAFF
cdr3_nt: TGTGCCAGCAGAGGGCAGGGGATGACTGAAGCTTTCTTT

j_call: TRBJ2-7
clone_size: NA
d_call: NA
v_call: TRBV5-1
cdr3_aa: CASSLYLGNEQYF
cdr3_nt: TGCGCCAGCAGCTTGTATTTGGGCAACGAGCAGTACTTC

j_call: TRBJ1-1
clone_size: NA
d_call: TRBD1
v_call: TRBV30
cdr3_aa: CAWSVNRGETEAFF
cdr3_nt: TGTGCCTGGAGTGTAAACAGGGGGGAGACTGAAGCTTTCTTT

j_call: TRBJ2-5
clone_size: NA
d_call: TRBD2
v_call: TRBV7-9
cdr3_aa: CASSWGAGVQETQYF
cdr3_nt: TGTGCCAGCAGCTGGGGAGCGGGGGTCCAAGAGACCCAGTACTTC

j_call: TRBJ1-6
clone_size: once
d_call: NA
v_call: TRBV7-8
cdr3_aa: CASSLTEGPYNSPLHF
cdr3_nt: TGTGCCAGCAGCTTAACTGAGGGGCCCTATAATTCACCCCTCCACTTT

j_call: TRBJ1-5
clone_size: NA
d_call: TRBD1
v_call: TRBV12-5
cdr3_aa: CASASDRGFQPQHF
cdr3_nt: TGTGCTAGTGCCTCGGACAGGGGATTTCAGCCCCAGCATTTT

j_call: TRBJ2-5
clone_size: once
d_call: NA
v_call: TRBV5-4
cdr3_aa: CASSLMGGRKETQYF
cdr3_nt: TGTGCCAGCAGCTTGATGGGGGGCCGGAAAGAGACCCAGTACTTC

j_call: TRBJ2-1
clone_size: NA
d_call: TRBD2
v_call: TRBV10-1
cdr3_aa: CASSESGASGGYNEQFF
cdr3_nt: TGCGCCAGCAGTGAGTCGGGGGCTAGCGGGGGCTACAATGAGCAGTTCTTC

j_call: TRBJ1-2
clone_size: few
d_call: NA
v_call: TRBV18
cdr3_aa: CASSPTTDTYGYTF
cdr3_nt: TGTGCCAGCTCACCTACAACAGACACCTATGGCTACACCTTC

j_call: TRBJ1-1
clone_size: NA
d_call: NA
v_call: TRBV18
cdr3_aa: CASSLYGRDEAFF
cdr3_nt: TGTGCCAGCTCACTATATGGACGGGATGAAGCTTTCTTT

j_call: TRBJ2-3
clone_size: once
d_call: TRBD2
v_call: TRBV5-1
cdr3_aa: CASSSGLAGGLSSTDTQYF
cdr3_nt: TGCGCCAGCAGCTCGGGACTAGCGGGGGGGCTATCTAGCACAGATACGCAGTATTTT

j_call: TRBJ2-1
clone_size: once
d_call: TRBD2
v_call: TRBV6-6
cdr3_aa: CASSPRTSGGSDEQFF
cdr3_nt: TGTGCCAGCAGTCCCCGGACTAGCGGGGGTAGCGATGAGCAGTTCTTC

j_call: TRBJ1-2
clone_size: NA
d_call: NA
v_call: TRBV5-1
cdr3_aa: CASSRAGTGGDYGYTF
cdr3_nt: TGCGCCAGCAGCCGCGCCGGGACGGGAGGAGACTATGGCTACACCTTC

j_call: TRBJ1-5
clone_size: NA
d_call: NA
v_call: TRBV29-1
cdr3_aa: CSGKDRKNQPQHF
cdr3_nt: TGCAGCGGGAAAGACAGAAAAAATCAGCCCCAGCATTTT

j_call: TRBJ2-5
clone_size: NA
d_call: NA
v_call: TRBV6-5
cdr3_aa: CASSYSVLETQYF
cdr3_nt: TGTGCCAGCAGTTATTCTGTCCTTGAGACCCAGTACTTC

j_call: TRBJ2-1
clone_size: NA
d_call: TRBD1
v_call: TRBV6-5
cdr3_aa: CASSYPHRGNLDEQFF
cdr3_nt: TGTGCCAGCAGTTACCCCCACAGGGGGAACCTCGATGAGCAGTTCTTC

j_call: TRBJ1-1
clone_size: NA
d_call: NA
v_call: TRBV5-5
cdr3_aa: CASSLGVVNTEAFF
cdr3_nt: TGTGCCAGCAGCTTAGGGGTAGTGAACACTGAAGCTTTCTTT

j_call: TRBJ1-1
clone_size: NA
d_call: NA
v_call: TRBV25-1
cdr3_aa: CASRVLNTEAFF
cdr3_nt: TGTGCCAGCAGGGTCCTGAACACTGAAGCTTTCTTT

j_call: TRBJ1-1
clone_size: NA
d_call: NA
v_call: TRBV28
cdr3_aa: CACGPNTEAFF
cdr3_nt: TGTGCCTGCGGACCGAACACTGAAGCTTTCTTT

j_call: TRBJ2-6
clone_size: NA
d_call: NA
v_call: TRBV4-1
cdr3_aa: CASSLGGGSSGANVLTF
cdr3_nt: TGCGCCAGCAGCCTTGGAGGGGGATCCTCTGGGGCCAACGTCCTGACTTTC

j_call: TRBJ2-1
clone_size: NA
d_call: TRBD2
v_call: TRBV5-1
cdr3_aa: CASSLTGGSYNEQFF
cdr3_nt: TGCGCCAGCAGCCTCACGGGGGGGTCCTACAATGAGCAGTTCTTC

j_call: TRBJ2-7
clone_size: NA
d_call: NA
v_call: TRBV19
cdr3_aa: CASSTSGAYEQYF
cdr3_nt: TGTGCCAGTAGTACGTCCGGGGCCTACGAGCAGTACTTC

j_call: TRBJ2-3
clone_size: NA
d_call: NA
v_call: TRBV19
cdr3_aa: CASSIGVTDTQYF
cdr3_nt: TGTGCCAGTAGTATAGGGGTTACGGATACGCAGTATTTT

j_call: TRBJ2-7
clone_size: NA
d_call: NA
v_call: TRBV5-1
cdr3_aa: CASSPDPWNEQYF
cdr3_nt: TGCGCCAGCAGCCCGGACCCTTGGAACGAGCAGTACTTC

j_call: TRBJ1-3
clone_size: NA
d_call: NA
v_call: TRBV30
cdr3_aa: CAWRPGTTGNTIYF
cdr3_nt: TGTGCCTGGAGGCCGGGGACAACTGGAAACACCATATATTTT

j_call: TRBJ2-3
clone_size: NA
d_call: TRBD1
v_call: TRBV6-5
cdr3_aa: CASSRQGDTQYF
cdr3_nt: TGTGCCAGCAGCCGACAGGGAGATACGCAGTATTTT

j_call: TRBJ2-7
clone_size: NA
d_call: NA
v_call: TRBV2
cdr3_aa: CASKLGISSYEQYF
cdr3_nt: TGTGCCAGCAAATTAGGCATTTCCTCCTACGAGCAGTACTTC

j_call: TRBJ1-2
clone_size: NA
d_call: NA
v_call: TRBV11-2
cdr3_aa: CASSPADTYGYTF
cdr3_nt: TGTGCCAGCAGCCCAGCCGATACCTATGGCTACACCTTC

j_call: TRBJ2-2
clone_size: once
d_call: NA
v_call: TRBV14
cdr3_aa: CASSVNMNTGELFF
cdr3_nt: TGTGCCAGCAGCGTCAACATGAACACCGGGGAGCTGTTTTTT

j_call: TRBJ2-7
clone_size: NA
d_call: NA
v_call: TRBV6-5
cdr3_aa: CASSQAGTFYEQYF
cdr3_nt: TGTGCCAGCAGTCAGGCAGGAACTTTCTACGAGCAGTACTTC